This T cell receptor beta chain was captured in a study of CD8 T cells in Susac syndrome. In blood CD8+ and CD4+ T cells, TCR beta underwent sequencing. TEMRA cells were FACS-enriched, unlike CD8+ and CD4+ T cells, which were negatively isolated. The germline V gene encodes CDR1 SGHAT and CDR2 FQNNGV. This CDR3 region has 17 residues. Trimming pared 1 base from V and 0 bases from J, leaving 13 bases between. cDNA came from approximately 0.5 to 1 ug RNA primed by random hexamers. TCRdb reprocessed the immunoSEQ multiplex PCR reads via MiXCR and lists one record per CDR3 protein. The sample includes 250,000 to 300,000 distinct CDR3 sequences, roughly 81% of them seen just once.

This receptor was obtained from a human donor with multiple sclerosis. J is TRBJ2-1 and V is TRBV11-2, with D uncertain. The sequenced sample was CD8+ T cells from PBMCs. As DNA, the CDR3 is TGTGCCAGCAGCTTAGGGCCCCAAGAATCCTCCTACAATGAGCAGTTCTTC. Translated: CASSLGPQESSYNEQFF.